This T cell receptor (beta chain) was sequenced in a study of T cells in Graves' hyperthyroidism and ophthalmopathy. Study conclusions and caveats: A median roughly six months before onset, the model predicted ophthalmopathy.

At least ten counts were recorded for this clonotype. Its antigen is undetermined. RNA transcripts served as the template for amplifying TCR beta CDR3 regions. The HTBI primer set served for first-round RT-PCR of the TCR CDR3. Each CDR3 protein is one row after TCRdb ran MiXCR on the multiplex PCR reads. The sample shows over 650,000 distinct CDR3 sequences, about 45% of them seen only once. Germline V gives CDR1 DFQATT, CDR2 SNEGSKA (reference sequence). The CDR3 runs 13 residues. Germline trimming cut 6 bases from V and 3 bases from J; bases unmatched to any gene: 6. Not enrolled were patients with uncontrolled infection, other autoimmune disease, pregnancy or lactation. Each diagnosis drew on symptoms, thyroxine, TRAb, thyroid ultrasound and orbital computed tomography findings.

Sequencing was done on a sample of peripheral blood or thyroid tissue (not recorded which). The clonotype originates from an adult man with Graves' disease, either hyperthyroidism or ophthalmopathy (not recorded which). This chain uses TRBV20-1 with TRBJ1-2; 8 bases align to TRBD1. DNA of the CDR3: TGCAGTGCCATGGGACAGGTGCACTATGGCTACACCTTC. Residues: CSAMGQVHYGYTF.